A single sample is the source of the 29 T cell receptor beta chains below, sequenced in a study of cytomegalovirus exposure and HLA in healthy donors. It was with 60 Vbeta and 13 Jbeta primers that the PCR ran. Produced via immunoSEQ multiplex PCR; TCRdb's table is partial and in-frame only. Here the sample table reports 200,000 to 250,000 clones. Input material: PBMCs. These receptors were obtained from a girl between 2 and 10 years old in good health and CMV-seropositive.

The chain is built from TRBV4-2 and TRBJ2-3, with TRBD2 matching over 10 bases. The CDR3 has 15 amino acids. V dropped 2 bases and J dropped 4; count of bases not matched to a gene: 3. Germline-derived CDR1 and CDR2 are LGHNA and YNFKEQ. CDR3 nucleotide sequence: TGTGCCAGCAGCCAACTAGCGGGAGATGCAGATACGCAGTATTTT. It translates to CASSQLAGDADTQYF.

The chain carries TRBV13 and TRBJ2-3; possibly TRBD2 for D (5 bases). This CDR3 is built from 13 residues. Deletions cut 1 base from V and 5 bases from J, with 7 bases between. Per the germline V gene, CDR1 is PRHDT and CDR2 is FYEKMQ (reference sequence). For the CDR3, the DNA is TGTGCCAGCAGCTTAGCGGGAATAGATACGCAGTATTTT. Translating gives CASSLAGIDTQYF.

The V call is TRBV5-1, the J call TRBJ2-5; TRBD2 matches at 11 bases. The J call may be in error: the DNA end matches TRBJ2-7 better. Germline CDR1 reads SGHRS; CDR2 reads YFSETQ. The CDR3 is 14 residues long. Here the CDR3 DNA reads TGCGCCAGCAGCTCCGGGACTAGCGGTTACGAGCAGTACTTC. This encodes CASSSGTSGYEQYF.

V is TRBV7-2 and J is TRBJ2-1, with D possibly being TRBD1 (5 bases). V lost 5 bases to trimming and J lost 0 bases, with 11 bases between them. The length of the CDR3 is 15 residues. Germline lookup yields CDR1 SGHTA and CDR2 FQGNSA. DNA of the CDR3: TGTGCCAGCAGCGCCAGGGCTAGCTCCTACAATGAGCAGTTCTTC. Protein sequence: CASSARASSYNEQFF. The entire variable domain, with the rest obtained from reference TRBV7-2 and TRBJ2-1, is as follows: GAGVSQSPSNKVTEKGKDVELRCDPISGHTALYWYRQSLGQGLEFLIYFQGNSAPDKSGLPSDRFSAERTGGSVSTLTIQRTQQEDSAVYLCASSARASSYNEQFFGPGTRLTVL.

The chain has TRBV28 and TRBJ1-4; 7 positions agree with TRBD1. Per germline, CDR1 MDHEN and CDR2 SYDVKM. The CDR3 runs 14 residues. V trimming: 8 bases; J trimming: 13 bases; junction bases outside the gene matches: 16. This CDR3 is CASGDPGQFPGLFF. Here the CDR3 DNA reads TGTGCCAGCGGGGACCCGGGACAGTTCCCGGGACTGTTTTTT.

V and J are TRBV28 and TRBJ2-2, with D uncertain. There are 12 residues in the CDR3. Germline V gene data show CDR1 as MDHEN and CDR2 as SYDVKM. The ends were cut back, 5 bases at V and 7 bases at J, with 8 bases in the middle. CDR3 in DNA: TGTGCCAGCAGTCCCAATTTCGGGGAGCTGTTTTTT. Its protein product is CASSPNFGELFF. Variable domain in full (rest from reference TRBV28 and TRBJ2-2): DVKVTQSSRYLVKRTGEKVFLECVQDMDHENMFWYRQDPGLGLRLIYFSYDVKMKEKGDIPEGYSVSREKKERFSLILESASTNQTSMYLCASSPNFGELFFGEGSRLTVL.

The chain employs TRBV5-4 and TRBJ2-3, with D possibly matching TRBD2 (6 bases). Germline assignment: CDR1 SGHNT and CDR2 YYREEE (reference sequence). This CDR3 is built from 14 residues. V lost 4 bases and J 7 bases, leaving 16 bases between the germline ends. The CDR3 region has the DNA TGTGCCAGCAGCCGAGGGGAGGCCCTTCATACGCAGTATTTT. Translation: CASSRGEALHTQYF.

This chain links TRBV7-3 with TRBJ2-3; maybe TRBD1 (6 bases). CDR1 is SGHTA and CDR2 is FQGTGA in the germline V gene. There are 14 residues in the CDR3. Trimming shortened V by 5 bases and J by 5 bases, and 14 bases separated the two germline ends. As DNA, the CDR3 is TGTGCCAGCAGCCGCTACAGGGACGGAGATACGCAGTATTTT. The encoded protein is CASSRYRDGDTQYF.

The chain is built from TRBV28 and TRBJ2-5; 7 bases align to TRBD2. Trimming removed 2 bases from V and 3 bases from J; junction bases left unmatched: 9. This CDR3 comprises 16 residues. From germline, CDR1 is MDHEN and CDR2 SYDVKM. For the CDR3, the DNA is TGTGCCAGCAGTTTAACTAGCGCCTTAAGAAAAGAGACCCAGTACTTC. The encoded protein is CASSLTSALRKETQYF.

The CDR3 region is CASSPSGGGLGEQFF. Written as DNA, the CDR3 is TGTGCCAGCAGCCCTAGCGGGGGGGGTTTAGGTGAGCAGTTCTTC. This chain joins TRBV7-9 and TRBJ2-1; TRBD2 aligns across 12 bases. Germline V gene data show CDR1 as SEHNR and CDR2 as FQNEAQ (reference sequence). Trimming took 5 bases from V and 9 from J; bases not matched to a gene: 8. The length of the CDR3 is 15 residues.

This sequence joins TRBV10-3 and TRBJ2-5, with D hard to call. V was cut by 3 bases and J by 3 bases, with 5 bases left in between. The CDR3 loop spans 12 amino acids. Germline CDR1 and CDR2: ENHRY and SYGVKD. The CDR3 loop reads CAISELKETQYF. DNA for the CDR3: TGTGCCATCAGTGAACTCAAAGAGACCCAGTACTTC.

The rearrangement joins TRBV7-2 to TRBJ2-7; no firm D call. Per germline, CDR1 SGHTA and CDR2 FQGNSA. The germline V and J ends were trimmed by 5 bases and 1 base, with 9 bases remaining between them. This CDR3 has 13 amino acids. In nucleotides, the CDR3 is TGTGCCAGCAGCGAGCAGGAATCCTACGAGCAGTACTTC. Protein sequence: CASSEQESYEQYF.

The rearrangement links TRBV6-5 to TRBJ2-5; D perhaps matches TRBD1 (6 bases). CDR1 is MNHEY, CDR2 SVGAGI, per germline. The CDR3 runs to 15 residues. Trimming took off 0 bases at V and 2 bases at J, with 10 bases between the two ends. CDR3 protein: CASSYSGGQQETQYF. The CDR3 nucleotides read TGTGCCAGCAGTTACTCGGGCGGACAGCAAGAGACCCAGTACTTC.

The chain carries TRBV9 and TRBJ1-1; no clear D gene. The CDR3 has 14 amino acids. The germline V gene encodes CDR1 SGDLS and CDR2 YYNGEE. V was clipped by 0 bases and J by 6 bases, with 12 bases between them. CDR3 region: CASSVGRARPEAFF. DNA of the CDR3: TGTGCCAGCAGCGTAGGGAGGGCCAGACCTGAAGCTTTCTTT.

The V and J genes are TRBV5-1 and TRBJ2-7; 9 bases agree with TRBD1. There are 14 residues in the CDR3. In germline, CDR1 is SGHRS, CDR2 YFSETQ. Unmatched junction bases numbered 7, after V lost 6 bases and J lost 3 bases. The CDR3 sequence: CASTAGTGLYEQYF. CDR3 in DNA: TGCGCCAGCACCGCCGGGACAGGGCTCTACGAGCAGTACTTC.

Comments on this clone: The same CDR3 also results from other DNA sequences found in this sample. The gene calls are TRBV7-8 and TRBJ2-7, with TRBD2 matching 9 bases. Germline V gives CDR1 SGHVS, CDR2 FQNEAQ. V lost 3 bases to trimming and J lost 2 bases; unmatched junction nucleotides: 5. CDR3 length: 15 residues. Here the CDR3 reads CASSLSLAGAYEQYF. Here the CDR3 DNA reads TGTGCCAGCAGCTTGTCACTAGCGGGTGCCTACGAGCAGTACTTC.

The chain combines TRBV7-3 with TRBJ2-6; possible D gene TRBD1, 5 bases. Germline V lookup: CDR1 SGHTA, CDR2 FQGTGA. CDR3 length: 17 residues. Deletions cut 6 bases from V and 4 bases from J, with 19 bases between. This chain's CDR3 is CASSSQPPRAGANVLTF. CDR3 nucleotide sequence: TGTGCCAGCAGTTCCCAACCCCCCAGGGCAGGGGCCAACGTCCTGACTTTC.

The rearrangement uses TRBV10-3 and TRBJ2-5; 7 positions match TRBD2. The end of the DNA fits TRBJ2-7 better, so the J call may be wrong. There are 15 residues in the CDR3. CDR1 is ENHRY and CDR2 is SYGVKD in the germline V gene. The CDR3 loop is CAISESTGTTYEQYF. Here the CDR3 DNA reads TGTGCCATCAGTGAGTCAACCGGGACTACCTACGAGCAGTACTTC.

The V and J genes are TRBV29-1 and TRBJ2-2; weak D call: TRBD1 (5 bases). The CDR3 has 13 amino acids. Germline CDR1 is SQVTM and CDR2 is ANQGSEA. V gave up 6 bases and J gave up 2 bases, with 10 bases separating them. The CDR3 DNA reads TGCAGCGTCCTCAGGGAAAACACCGGGGAGCTGTTTTTT. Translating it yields CSVLRENTGELFF.

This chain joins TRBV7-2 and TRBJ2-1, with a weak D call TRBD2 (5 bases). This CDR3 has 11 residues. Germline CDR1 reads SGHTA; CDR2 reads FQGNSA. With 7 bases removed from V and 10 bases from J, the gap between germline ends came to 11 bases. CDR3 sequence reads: CASTTRREQFF. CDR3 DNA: TGTGCCAGCACCACTAGACGGGAGCAGTTCTTC.

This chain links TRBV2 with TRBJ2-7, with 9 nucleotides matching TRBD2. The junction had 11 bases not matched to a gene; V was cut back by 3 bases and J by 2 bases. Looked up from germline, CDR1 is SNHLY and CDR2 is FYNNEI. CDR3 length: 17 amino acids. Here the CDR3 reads CASSEREGRSATYEQYF. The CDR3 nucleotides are TGTGCCAGCAGTGAGCGGGAGGGCCGTTCAGCAACCTACGAGCAGTACTTC.

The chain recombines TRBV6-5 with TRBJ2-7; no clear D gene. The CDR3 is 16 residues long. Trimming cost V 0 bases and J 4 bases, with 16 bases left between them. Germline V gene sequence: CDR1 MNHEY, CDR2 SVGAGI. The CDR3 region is CASSYSSDRSAYEQYF. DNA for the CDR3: TGTGCCAGCAGTTACTCTTCCGACCGGAGCGCTTACGAGCAGTACTTC.

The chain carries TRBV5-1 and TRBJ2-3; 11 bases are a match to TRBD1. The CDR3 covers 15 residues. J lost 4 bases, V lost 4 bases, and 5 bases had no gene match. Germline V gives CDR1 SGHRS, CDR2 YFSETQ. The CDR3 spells CASSVPGQGADTQYF. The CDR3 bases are TGCGCCAGCAGCGTTCCGGGACAGGGGGCAGATACGCAGTATTTT.

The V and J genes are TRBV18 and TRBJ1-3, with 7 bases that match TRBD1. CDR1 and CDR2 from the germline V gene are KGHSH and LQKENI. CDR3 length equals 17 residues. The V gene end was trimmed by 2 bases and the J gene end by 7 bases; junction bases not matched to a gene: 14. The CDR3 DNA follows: TGTGCCAGCTCACCAAAGACAGGGCGGATTGATGTCAACACCATATATTTT. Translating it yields CASSPKTGRIDVNTIYF.

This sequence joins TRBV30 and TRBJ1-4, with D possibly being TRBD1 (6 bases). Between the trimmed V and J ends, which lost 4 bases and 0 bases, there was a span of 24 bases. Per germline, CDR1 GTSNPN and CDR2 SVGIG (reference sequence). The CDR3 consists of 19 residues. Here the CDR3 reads CAWTPFLQGSGATNEKLFF. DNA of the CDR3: TGTGCCTGGACCCCTTTTCTCCAGGGGAGCGGAGCAACTAATGAAAAACTGTTTTTT.

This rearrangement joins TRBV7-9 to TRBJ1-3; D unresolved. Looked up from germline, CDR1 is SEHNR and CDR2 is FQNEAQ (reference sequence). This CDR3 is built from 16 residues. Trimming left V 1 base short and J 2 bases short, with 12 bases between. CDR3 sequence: CASSLGVDTAGNTIYF. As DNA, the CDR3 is TGTGCCAGCAGCTTAGGGGTAGACACCGCTGGAAACACCATATATTTT.

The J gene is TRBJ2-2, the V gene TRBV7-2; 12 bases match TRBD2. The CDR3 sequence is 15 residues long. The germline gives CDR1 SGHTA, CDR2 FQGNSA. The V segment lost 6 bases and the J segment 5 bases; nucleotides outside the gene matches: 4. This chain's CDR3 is CASRLGTSGTGELFF. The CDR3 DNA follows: TGTGCCAGCAGGTTGGGGACTAGCGGGACCGGGGAGCTGTTTTTT.

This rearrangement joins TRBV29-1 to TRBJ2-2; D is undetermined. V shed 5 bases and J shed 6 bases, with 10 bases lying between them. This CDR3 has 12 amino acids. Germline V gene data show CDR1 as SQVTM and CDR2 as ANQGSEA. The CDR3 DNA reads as TGCAGCGTTAGCCCACCCTCCGGGGAGCTGTTTTTT. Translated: CSVSPPSGELFF.

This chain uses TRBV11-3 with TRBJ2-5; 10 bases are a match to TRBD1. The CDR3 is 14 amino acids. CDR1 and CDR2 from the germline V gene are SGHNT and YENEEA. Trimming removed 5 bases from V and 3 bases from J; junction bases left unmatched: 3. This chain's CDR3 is CASSPGTGEETQYF. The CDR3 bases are TGTGCCAGCAGCCCCGGGACAGGGGAAGAGACCCAGTACTTC.